One and the same sample provided the 31 T cell receptor beta chains below, sequenced in a study of radiation and T cells in renal cell carcinoma (dated by TCRdb to 2018 to 2021). In light of the paper, this sample's time point label describes: blood 4 weeks post-SBRT, at nephrectomy. This sample's treatment or condition label indicates: 15 Gy SBRT to primary tumor, nephrectomy 4 weeks later. The receptor library was made with the immunoSEQ multiplex PCR assay. Entries here come from immuneACCESS through TCRdb and include only in-frame sequences with V and J called. Some clones fail to appear in such tables; in the studies checked, an unresolved V gene covers under half of the shortfall, and the cause of the remainder is unknown. The sample table contains some 64,000 clones; only one count was recorded for more than 60% of them. The ten largest clones take up less than 8% of the sample. The sequencing here drew on blood, taken from a patient whose treatment included radiotherapy and nephrectomy. All receptors derive from a man aged 55 to 70 with renal cell carcinoma.

The V gene is TRBV30, the J gene TRBJ2-3, with TRBD1 identical over 9 bases. The germline CDR1 and CDR2 sequences are GTSNPN and SVGIG (reference sequence). V trimming: 8 bases; J trimming: 3 bases; junction bases outside the gene matches: 12. This CDR3 comprises 15 residues. This chain's CDR3 is CARRHGTGSTDTQYF. Written as DNA, the CDR3 is TGTGCCCGCCGTCACGGGACAGGGAGTACAGATACGCAGTATTTT.

The chain has TRBV5-1 and TRBJ2-1; TRBD1 matches at 7 bases. Trimming at V came to 5 bases and at J to 0 bases, leaving 11 bases not matched to a gene. The CDR3 is 17 amino acids. Germline V gene data show CDR1 as SGHRS and CDR2 as YFSETQ. The CDR3: CASRPGTDLSSYNEQFF. CDR3 nucleotide sequence: TGCGCCAGCAGACCGGGGACAGACCTTAGCTCCTACAATGAGCAGTTCTTC.

The chain links TRBV21-1 to TRBJ2-7; the table calls TRBD1, which could not be checked here. TRBV21-1 is reported as a pseudogene. CDR3 length: 16 residues. The CDR3 spells CASSKHVTRGNGEQYF. In nucleotides, the CDR3 is TGTGCCAGCAGCAAACATGTCACCAGGGGGAACGGAGAGCAGTACTTC.

The chain couples TRBV7-8 to TRBJ2-2, with unresolved D. The CDR3 totals 16 residues. From germline, CDR1 is SGHVS and CDR2 FQNEAQ. Trimming stripped 0 bases from V and 0 bases from J, with 8 bases between. CDR3 nucleotides: TGTGCCAGCAGCTTAGCCAGATTCGCGAACACCGGGGAGCTGTTTTTT. It yields the protein CASSLARFANTGELFF.

The chain uses TRBV11-2 and TRBJ1-3; 8 nucleotides agree with TRBD1. Germline trimming cut 4 bases from V and 8 bases from J; bases unmatched to any gene: 4. Germline V gene data show CDR1 as SGHAT and CDR2 as FQNNGV. This CDR3 is built from 13 residues. The CDR3 DNA reads TGTGCCAGCAGCTCGGGACAGGCTGACACCATATATTTT. Translating gives CASSSGQADTIYF. Using reference TRBV11-2 and TRBJ1-3 for the parts outside the CDR3, the full variable domain is EAGVAQSPRYKIIEKRQSVAFWCNPISGHATLYWYQQILGQGPKLLIQFQNNGVVDDSQLPKDRFSAERLKGVDSTLKIQPAKLEDSAVYLCASSSGQADTIYFGEGSWLTVV.

The chain carries TRBV7-2 and TRBJ2-3; 13 bases fit TRBD2. The CDR3 covers 15 residues. Trimming cost V 5 bases and J 9 bases; bases outside gene matches: 8. CDR1 is SGHTA, CDR2 FQGNSA, per germline. CDR3 amino acids: CASSARLAGGWTQYF. DNA for the CDR3: TGTGCCAGCAGCGCTCGACTAGCGGGGGGTTGGACGCAGTATTTT. Combining the CDR3 with reference TRBV7-2 and TRBJ2-3 gives the whole variable domain GAGVSQSPSNKVTEKGKDVELRCDPISGHTALYWYRQSLGQGLEFLIYFQGNSAPDKSGLPSDRFSAERTGGSVSTLTIQRTQQEDSAVYLCASSARLAGGWTQYFGPGTRLTVL.

The chain links TRBV14 to TRBJ2-7; 9 nucleotides agree with TRBD1. V shed 5 bases and J 5 bases; nucleotides not matched to a gene: 4. Germline V gives CDR1 SGHDN, CDR2 FVKESK. This CDR3 has 13 residues. In nucleotides, the CDR3 is TGTGCCAGCAGCTCGGGACAGGGTGACGAGCAGTACGTC. The encoded protein is CASSSGQGDEQYV.

The chain combines TRBV28 with TRBJ2-7; TRBD1 aligns across 7 bases. CDR1 and CDR2 (germline): MDHEN, SYDVKM. The CDR3 covers 17 residues. The ends lost 4 bases at V and 3 bases at J; junction bases unmatched: 15. CDR3 in DNA: TGTGCCAGCAGTTCCCTGACAGGGCCCAATGGAATCTACGAGCAGTACGTC. It translates to CASSSLTGPNGIYEQYV.

This rearrangement joins TRBV10-3 to TRBJ2-3; tentative D call: TRBD2 (5 bases). V was trimmed by 6 bases and J by 0 bases, leaving 10 bases between them. This CDR3 is built from 14 residues. Germline loops: CDR1 ENHRY, CDR2 SYGVKD. The CDR3 region is CAIREDVSTDTQYF. Written as DNA, the CDR3 is TGTGCCATCAGGGAGGACGTTAGCACAGATACGCAGTATTTT.

The chain links TRBV7-9 to TRBJ1-1, with D possibly TRBD1 on 5 matching bases. There are 15 residues in the CDR3. The V and J ends lost 3 bases and 0 bases respectively, with 11 bases between them. CDR1 SEHNR and CDR2 FQNEAQ come from the germline V gene (reference sequence). The CDR3: CASSFLQTVNTEAFF. The DNA for the CDR3 is TGTGCCAGCAGCTTCTTACAGACAGTGAACACTGAAGCTTTCTTT.

The chain links TRBV14 to TRBJ1-1; 12 bases are a match to TRBD1. This CDR3 comprises 17 residues. J gave up 1 base and V 4 bases, and 7 bases lay outside the gene matches. Germline V gene data show CDR1 as SGHDN and CDR2 as FVKESK. CDR3: CASSLNPGQGANTEAFF. The CDR3 nucleotides are TGTGCCAGCAGCCTCAACCCGGGACAGGGGGCGAACACTGAAGCTTTCTTT.

J is TRBJ1-1 and V is TRBV18; no clear D. The ends were cut back, 3 bases at V and 2 bases at J, with 19 bases in the middle. The CDR3 extends over 17 amino acids. Germline V gene data show CDR1 as KGHSH and CDR2 as LQKENI. Here the CDR3 DNA reads TGTGCCAGCTCACCGGAGGCAGGCCGCAGTGGCAACACTGAAGCTTTCTTT. This codes for CASSPEAGRSGNTEAFF.

This sequence joins TRBV29-1 and TRBJ1-1; D possibly corresponds to TRBD1 (6 bases). V was clipped by 7 bases and J by 5 bases, with 11 bases between them. This CDR3 has 11 amino acids. Germline V CDR1 and CDR2: SQVTM, ANQGSEA. The CDR3 nucleotides are TGCAGCGCCAGAGGGGGTACTGAAGCTTTCTTT. Translating it yields CSARGGTEAFF.

V is TRBV25-1 and J is TRBJ1-1; tentatively, D is TRBD1 (5 bases). CDR1 is MGHDK, CDR2 SYGVNS, per germline. Trimming removed 8 bases from V and 0 bases from J, with 13 bases in between. The CDR3 extends over 14 amino acids. The CDR3 DNA reads TGTGCCAGCTCCCTGGGACTTATGAACACTGAAGCTTTCTTT. This codes for CASSLGLMNTEAFF.

The rearrangement links TRBV19 to TRBJ2-7; D unresolved. CDR1 and CDR2 (germline): LNHDA, SQIVND (reference sequence). V was shortened by 8 bases and J by 1 base, with 12 bases between the two germline ends. This CDR3 is built from 13 residues. CDR3 in amino acids: CASWAGPSYEQYF. The CDR3 DNA sequence: TGTGCCAGTTGGGCAGGCCCTTCCTACGAGCAGTACTTC.

The gene calls are TRBV6-6 and TRBJ2-2; weak D call: TRBD1 (5 bases). In germline, CDR1 is MNHNY, CDR2 SVGAGI (reference sequence). With 0 bases removed from V and 6 bases from J, the gap between germline ends came to 14 bases. This CDR3 is built from 16 residues. CDR3 protein: CASSYSRAGVAGELFF. The CDR3, as DNA: TGTGCCAGCAGTTACTCCAGGGCTGGGGTTGCCGGGGAGCTGTTTTTT.

The V and J genes are TRBV5-1 and TRBJ1-1; 7 bases line up with TRBD1. The CDR3 is 14 residues long. J lost 4 bases, V lost 0 bases, and 3 bases had no gene match. The germline CDR1 and CDR2 sequences are SGHRS and YFSETQ. CDR3 amino acids: CASSLAPGGTEAFF. CDR3 sequence (DNA): TGCGCCAGCAGCTTGGCTCCAGGGGGCACTGAAGCTTTCTTT.

The rearrangement joins TRBV30 to TRBJ1-2; D is undetermined. CDR1 is GTSNPN, CDR2 SVGIG, per germline (reference sequence). V dropped 1 base and J dropped 1 base, with 10 bases sitting between them. The CDR3 has 14 amino acids. The CDR3 reads CAWSAEIYNYGYTF. CDR3 bases: TGTGCCTGGAGTGCAGAGATCTATAACTATGGCTACACCTTC.

The chain employs TRBV5-1 and TRBJ1-1; D is undetermined. The CDR3 covers 13 residues. Trimming took off 1 base at V and 2 bases at J, with 6 bases between the two ends. The germline CDR1 and CDR2 sequences are SGHRS and YFSETQ. CDR3 amino acids: CASSLRYNTEAFF. In nucleotides, the CDR3 is TGCGCCAGCAGCTTGCGTTACAACACTGAAGCTTTCTTT.

This chain joins TRBV11-2 and TRBJ2-6, with D unresolved. The CDR3 is 15 residues long. CDR1 is SGHAT and CDR2 is FQNNGV in the germline V gene. V lost 4 bases and J 4 bases, leaving 11 bases between the germline ends. The CDR3 DNA reads TGTGCCAGCAGCTCCCGTCTGCCAGGGGCCAACGTCCTGACTTTC. Protein sequence: CASSSRLPGANVLTF.

This chain links TRBV5-1 with TRBJ1-2; TRBD1 agrees at 7 bases. CDR3 size: 15 residues. V was clipped by 0 bases and J by 2 bases; unmatched bases: 4. Germline values: CDR1 SGHRS, CDR2 YFSETQ. The DNA of the CDR3 is TGCGCCAGCAGCTTGGATATAGGGGGCAACTATGGCTACACCTTC. This translates into CASSLDIGGNYGYTF.

The chain recombines TRBV11-3 with TRBJ2-3; weak D call: TRBD2 (6 bases). V lost 2 bases to trimming and J lost 2 bases, with 11 bases between them. Germline CDR1 and CDR2: SGHNT and YENEEA. This CDR3 has 15 amino acids. The CDR3, as DNA: TGTGCCAGCAGCTTATCCGGGGGAGTCACAGATACGCAGTATTTT. Amino acid sequence: CASSLSGGVTDTQYF.

The rearrangement joins TRBV14 to TRBJ2-7, with D maybe TRBD2 (6 bases). V shed 0 bases and J shed 5 bases, with 17 bases lying between them. This CDR3 has 16 residues. The germline CDR1 and CDR2 sequences are SGHDN and FVKESK. The CDR3 is CASSQDWRGRRNEQYF. CDR3 coding DNA: TGTGCCAGCAGCCAAGATTGGCGGGGTCGACGAAACGAGCAGTACTTC.

The genes are TRBV5-1 and TRBJ2-2, with D maybe TRBD2 (6 bases). CDR1 is SGHRS and CDR2 is YFSETQ in the germline V gene. V gave up 1 base and J gave up 7 bases, with 11 bases separating them. This CDR3 comprises 14 residues. The CDR3 DNA sequence: TGCGCCAGCAGCTTGCCTAGCGACCGCGGGGAGCTGTTTTTT. This gives the protein CASSLPSDRGELFF. The variable domain in full, completed from reference TRBV5-1 and TRBJ2-2, reads KAGVTQTPRYLIKTRGQQVTLSCSPISGHRSVSWYQQTPGQGLQFLFEYFSETQRNKGNFPGRFSGRQFSNSRSEMNVSTLELGDSALYLCASSLPSDRGELFFGEGSRLTVL.

The J gene is TRBJ1-1, the V gene TRBV29-1; D uncertain. The CDR3 totals 12 residues. Germline CDR1 is SQVTM and CDR2 is ANQGSEA. V lost 1 base and J 4 bases, leaving 7 bases between the germline ends. CDR3 sequence (DNA): TGCAGCGTTGAAGTCCAGCGCACTGAAGCTTTCTTT. Its protein is CSVEVQRTEAFF.

The chain combines TRBV7-2 with TRBJ1-6, with D possibly TRBD1 on 6 matching bases. The V and J ends lost 7 bases and 5 bases respectively, with 12 bases between them. The V gene's germline CDR1 is SGHTA and CDR2 FQGNSA. CDR3 length equals 14 residues. CDR3 nucleotides: TGTGCCAGCAACCCGGGACACAATAATTCACCCCTCCACTTT. It specifies CASNPGHNNSPLHF.

The chain carries TRBV9 and TRBJ1-2, with a weak D call TRBD1 (5 bases). Between the trimmed V and J ends, which lost 0 bases and 8 bases, there was a span of 14 bases. This CDR3 is 14 amino acids long. Germline values: CDR1 SGDLS, CDR2 YYNGEE. DNA for the CDR3: TGTGCCAGCAGCGTAGAGGGGCGGTTGGGCGGCTACACCTTC. Translating gives CASSVEGRLGGYTF.

This clone has more than one count but fewer than ten. The CDR3 loop is CASSSGTGEASPLHF. DNA of the CDR3: TGTGCCAGCAGCTCAGGGACAGGGGAGGCTTCACCCCTCCACTTT. The V call is TRBV13, the J call TRBJ1-6; 10 bases agree with TRBD1. In germline, CDR1 is PRHDT, CDR2 FYEKMQ (reference sequence). Trimming took 4 bases from V and 9 from J; bases not matched to a gene: 6. This CDR3 has 15 residues.

The chain recombines TRBV2 with TRBJ1-2; TRBD1 is a possible D gene (6 bases). The CDR3 spans 16 residues. V lost 6 bases to trimming and J lost 4 bases, with 21 bases between them. CDR1 is SNHLY and CDR2 is FYNNEI in the germline V gene. CDR3 protein: CASRLPTLTGFYGYTF. CDR3 DNA: TGTGCCAGCAGGCTTCCTACTCTGACAGGATTCTATGGCTACACCTTC.

Comment on this clone: The junction departs from the called germline gene at one end, perhaps through a read error. The chain has TRBV29-1 and TRBJ1-3; perhaps TRBD1 as D (5 bases). The V gene's germline CDR1 is SQVTM and CDR2 ANQGSEA. The CDR3 has 13 residues. The CDR3 DNA follows: TGCGGCGTTGATTCGGGGGCTGGAAACACCATATATTTT. Translating gives CGVDSGAGNTIYF.

In its sample, this clone is medium-sized (0.01 to 0.1%). The chain has TRBV20-1 and TRBJ2-7; no definite D call. The CDR3 has 11 amino acids. Germline V lookup: CDR1 DFQATT, CDR2 SNEGSKA (reference sequence). V was cut by 2 bases and J by 2 bases, with 4 bases left in between. CDR3 DNA sequence: TGCAGTGCTAGAAACGCCTACGAGCAGTACGTC. This gives the protein CSARNAYEQYV.